These 20 T cell receptor beta chains originate from one sample sequenced in a study of radiotherapy plus CTLA-4 blockade in lung cancer. Produced via immunoSEQ multiplex PCR; TCRdb's table is partial and in-frame only. The sample includes roughly 14,000 clones, more than 70% of them seen just once. Sequenced here: peripheral blood, sampled from a patient treated with radiotherapy plus ipilimumab. The source of these receptors is a human donor with non-small cell lung cancer that progressed on radiotherapy plus ipilimumab. Some clones in this sample may be carry-over from other donors' samples.

The chain has TRBV5-6 and TRBJ1-2, with D perhaps TRBD1 (5 bases). CDR1 and CDR2 (germline): SGHDT, YYEEEE. The CDR3 covers 13 residues. Trimming stripped 1 base from V and 8 bases from J, with 12 bases between. The CDR3 sequence is CASSLRRAEGYTF. The DNA of the CDR3 is TGTGCCAGCAGCTTGCGCAGGGCGGAAGGCTACACCTTC.

This clone was observed a handful of times. The rearrangement uses TRBV7-2 and TRBJ1-2, with a tentative D call TRBD1 (5 bases). CDR1 is SGHTA and CDR2 is FQGNSA in the germline V gene. The V and J ends lost 1 base and 2 bases respectively, with 11 bases between them. This CDR3 comprises 15 residues. The CDR3 DNA reads TGTGCCAGCAGCTTAGATAGGGGCAGGAACTATGGCTACACCTTC. It encodes CASSLDRGRNYGYTF.

This chain connects TRBV21-1 to TRBJ1-1; the D call of TRBD1 is as the table states it, not checked on the DNA. TRBV21-1 has pseudogene status. The CDR3 totals 14 residues. The CDR3 spells CASRGQGPWAEAFF. The CDR3 DNA follows: TGTGCCAGCAGAGGACAGGGACCTTGGGCTGAAGCTTTCTTT.

This chain joins TRBV5-1 and TRBJ2-5, with D unresolved. Germline V CDR1 and CDR2: SGHRS, YFSETQ. The CDR3 is made up of 14 amino acids. Trimming cost V 3 bases and J 4 bases, with 13 bases left between them. The CDR3 here is CASSSLEIGETQYF. The CDR3 DNA follows: TGCGCCAGCAGCTCCCTAGAGATAGGAGAGACCCAGTACTTC.

The chain couples TRBV11-2 to TRBJ2-2, with 7 bases aligning to TRBD1. The junction had 3 bases not matched to a gene; V was cut back by 1 base and J by 1 base. The V gene's germline CDR1 is SGHAT and CDR2 FQNNGV. There are 16 residues in the CDR3. This CDR3 reads CASSLARTGNTGELFF. CDR3 DNA: TGTGCCAGCAGCTTAGCCAGGACAGGGAACACCGGGGAGCTGTTTTTT.

This clone was seen just once. This chain uses TRBV5-1 with TRBJ2-2, with D possibly matching TRBD1 (6 bases). Trimming removed 3 bases at V and 2 bases at J, with 14 bases between. The CDR3 extends over 16 amino acids. Germline lookup yields CDR1 SGHRS and CDR2 YFSETQ. This CDR3 is CASSSPGQRNTGELFF. DNA of the CDR3: TGCGCCAGCAGCTCCCCCGGACAGAGAAACACCGGGGAGCTGTTTTTT.

The chain employs TRBV21-1 and TRBJ1-2. TRBV21-1 constitutes a pseudogene. The CDR3 length is 16 residues. The CDR3 is CASSRGAGVKNYGYTF. The CDR3 region has the DNA TGTGCCAGCAGCCGGGGGGCGGGGGTGAAAAACTATGGCTACACCTTC.

The rearrangement joins TRBV30 to TRBJ1-3; 9 nucleotides match TRBD1. Per the germline V gene, CDR1 is GTSNPN and CDR2 is SVGIG (reference sequence). The V and J ends lost 5 bases and 4 bases, in that order; junction bases with no gene match: 12. The CDR3 is made up of 16 amino acids. The CDR3 here is CAWGPGTGNGGNTIYF. The CDR3, as DNA: TGTGCCTGGGGGCCCGGGACAGGGAACGGGGGAAACACCATATATTTT.

The V and J genes are TRBV5-1 and TRBJ1-2; 11 nucleotides line up with TRBD1. The junction had 5 bases not matched to a gene; V was cut back by 3 bases and J by 7 bases. The length of the CDR3 is 14 residues. Germline lookup yields CDR1 SGHRS and CDR2 YFSETQ. CDR3 coding DNA: TGCGCCAGCAGCTCGAGGACAGGGGGCTTTGGCTACACCTTC. Translation gives CASSSRTGGFGYTF.

This chain's CDR3 is CAIAGQAMGEQFF. CDR3 coding DNA: TGTGCCATCGCCGGACAGGCGATGGGTGAGCAGTTCTTC. The chain has TRBV10-3 and TRBJ2-1, with TRBD1 matching over 7 bases. The trim removed 8 bases at V and 9 bases at J, leaving 10 bases unmatched. The CDR3 is 13 amino acids. CDR1 ENHRY and CDR2 SYGVKD come from the germline V gene.

This rearrangement joins TRBV5-1 to TRBJ2-3, with TRBD1 matching 9 bases. This CDR3 has 17 amino acids. Germline CDR1 reads SGHRS; CDR2 reads YFSETQ. V trimming: 3 bases; J trimming: 6 bases; junction bases outside the gene matches: 14. The CDR3 DNA follows: TGCGCCAGCAGCTGGGCCCTTTTTGGACAGGGGTCCGATACGCAGTATTTT. It yields the protein CASSWALFGQGSDTQYF.

The count of this clone is one. The genes are TRBV30 and TRBJ2-5; 7 nucleotides match TRBD2. Germline V lookup: CDR1 GTSNPN, CDR2 SVGIG (reference sequence). The ends lost 3 bases at V and 2 bases at J; junction bases unmatched: 9. The CDR3 contains 15 residues. Written as DNA, the CDR3 is TGTGCCTGGAGCGTACCAGCGGGACTGCAAGAGACCCAGTACTTC. It yields the protein CAWSVPAGLQETQYF. The whole variable domain, filled in from reference TRBV30 and TRBJ2-5, reads SQTIHQWPATLVQPVGSPLSLECTVEGTSNPNLYWYRQAAGRGLQLLFYSVGIGQISSEVPQNLSASRPQDRQFILSSKKLLLSDSGFYLCAWSVPAGLQETQYFGPGTRLLVL.

The chain combines TRBV5-1 with TRBJ2-5; TRBD2 matches 11 bases. The CDR3 contains 16 residues. The germline CDR1 and CDR2 sequences are SGHRS and YFSETQ. J gave up 3 bases and V 4 bases, and 8 bases lay outside the gene matches. CDR3 protein: CASSPGPGLAEETQYF. DNA of the CDR3: TGCGCCAGCAGCCCAGGACCGGGACTAGCGGAAGAGACCCAGTACTTC.

This clone was recorded once. The chain links TRBV7-2 to TRBJ2-7; TRBD1 is a possible D gene (5 bases). This CDR3 is 14 amino acids long. Trimming cost V 4 bases and J 3 bases, with 13 bases left between them. CDR1 is SGHTA, CDR2 FQGNSA, per germline. CDR3 DNA: TGTGCCAGCAGCTGGTCGACAGAGAACTACGAGCAGTACTTC. This encodes CASSWSTENYEQYF.

The J gene is TRBJ1-5, the V gene TRBV5-5, with 9 bases lining up with TRBD1. The V gene's germline CDR1 is SGHKS and CDR2 YYEKEE (reference sequence). The trim removed 4 bases at V and 1 base at J, leaving 12 bases unmatched. There are 18 residues in the CDR3. The CDR3 DNA is TGTGCCAGCAGCCCAGGACAGGGGAAGGGAGTGAGCAATCAGCCCCAGCATTTT. This gives the protein CASSPGQGKGVSNQPQHF.

The chain employs TRBV11-2 and TRBJ1-2; D ambiguous. CDR3 length equals 14 residues. Deletions cut 1 base from V and 6 bases from J, with 12 bases between. Germline assignment: CDR1 SGHAT and CDR2 FQNNGV. The CDR3 DNA reads TGTGCCAGCAGCTTAGCTCGGGGTGGGGATGGCTACACCTTC. Translating gives CASSLARGGDGYTF.

The rearrangement links TRBV4-2 to TRBJ1-3; D unclear. The CDR3 covers 17 residues. The V end lost 4 bases, the J end lost 0 bases, and 16 bases lay between the germline ends. CDR1 and CDR2 from the germline V gene are LGHNA and YNFKEQ. CDR3 residues: CASSRSERLLSGNTIYF. The CDR3 bases are TGTGCCAGCAGCCGAAGCGAAAGACTCCTCTCTGGAAACACCATATATTTT.

This chain joins TRBV13 and TRBJ2-1, with TRBD2 matching 9 bases. Germline lookup yields CDR1 PRHDT and CDR2 FYEKMQ (reference sequence). The CDR3 spans 16 residues. Trimming cost V 5 bases and J 1 base; bases outside gene matches: 6. CDR3 nucleotide sequence: TGTGCCAGCAGCGGCGGGACTAGCCCTTCCTACAATGAGCAGTTCTTC. This encodes CASSGGTSPSYNEQFF.

The J gene is TRBJ1-2, the V gene TRBV19; D is unclear. V was pared by 6 bases and J by 4 bases, with 12 bases between. Germline V lookup: CDR1 LNHDA, CDR2 SQIVND (reference sequence). The CDR3 contains 13 residues. The CDR3 DNA reads as TGTGCCAGTAGCTTCGGGGTTACCTATGGCTACACCTTC. This codes for CASSFGVTYGYTF.

The rearrangement links TRBV13 to TRBJ2-1, with D perhaps matching TRBD1 (5 bases). This CDR3 spans 15 amino acids. Deletions cut 2 bases from V and 2 bases from J, with 10 bases between. CDR1 is PRHDT and CDR2 is FYEKMQ in the germline V gene (reference sequence). CDR3: CASSLRGRPYNEQFF. The CDR3 DNA reads as TGTGCCAGCAGCTTAAGGGGAAGACCCTACAATGAGCAGTTCTTC. Full variable domain (remainder filled in from reference TRBV13 and TRBJ2-1): AAGVIQSPRHLIKEKRETATLKCYPIPRHDTVYWYQQGPGQDPQFLISFYEKMQSDKGSIPDRFSAQQFSDYHSELNMSSLELGDSALYFCASSLRGRPYNEQFFGPGTRLTVL.